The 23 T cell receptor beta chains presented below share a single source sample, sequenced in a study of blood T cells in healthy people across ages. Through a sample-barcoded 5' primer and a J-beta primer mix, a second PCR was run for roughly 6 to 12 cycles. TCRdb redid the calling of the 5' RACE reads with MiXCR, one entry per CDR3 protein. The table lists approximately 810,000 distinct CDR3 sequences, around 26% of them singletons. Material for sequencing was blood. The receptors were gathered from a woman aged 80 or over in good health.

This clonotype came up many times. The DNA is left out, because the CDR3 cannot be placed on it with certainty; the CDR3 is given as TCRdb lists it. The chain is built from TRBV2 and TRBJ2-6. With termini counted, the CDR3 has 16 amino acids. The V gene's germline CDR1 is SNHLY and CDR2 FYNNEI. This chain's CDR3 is CASRMGQTFGANVLTF.

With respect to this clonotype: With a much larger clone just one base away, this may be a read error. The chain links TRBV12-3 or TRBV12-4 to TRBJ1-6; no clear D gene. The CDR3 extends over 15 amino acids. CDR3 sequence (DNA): TGTGCCAGCAGTTCAAGGACGGGAAATAATTTACCCCTCCACTTT. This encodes CASSSRTGNNLPLHF.

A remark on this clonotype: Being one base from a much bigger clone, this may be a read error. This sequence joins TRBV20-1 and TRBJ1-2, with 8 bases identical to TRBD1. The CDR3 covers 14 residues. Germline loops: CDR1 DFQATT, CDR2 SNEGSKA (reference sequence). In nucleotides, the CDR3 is TGCAGTGCTAGGGAGCAGGGGGCTCTGTCTGGCCACACCTTC. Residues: CSAREQGALSGHTF.

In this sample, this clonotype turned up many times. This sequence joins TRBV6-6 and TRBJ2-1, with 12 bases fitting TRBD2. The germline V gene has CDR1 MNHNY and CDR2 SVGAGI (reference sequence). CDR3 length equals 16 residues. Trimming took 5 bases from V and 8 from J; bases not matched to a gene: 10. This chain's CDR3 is CASSPPAGLAGYEQFF. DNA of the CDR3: TGTGCCAGCAGTCCTCCGGCGGGACTAGCGGGTTATGAGCAGTTCTTC.

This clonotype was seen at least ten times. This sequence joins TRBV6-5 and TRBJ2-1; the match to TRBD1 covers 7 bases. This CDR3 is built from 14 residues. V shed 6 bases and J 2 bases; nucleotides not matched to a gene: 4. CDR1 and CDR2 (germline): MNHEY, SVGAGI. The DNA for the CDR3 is TGTGCCAGCAGAACAGGGGACCCCTACAATGAGCAGTTCTTC. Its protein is CASRTGDPYNEQFF.

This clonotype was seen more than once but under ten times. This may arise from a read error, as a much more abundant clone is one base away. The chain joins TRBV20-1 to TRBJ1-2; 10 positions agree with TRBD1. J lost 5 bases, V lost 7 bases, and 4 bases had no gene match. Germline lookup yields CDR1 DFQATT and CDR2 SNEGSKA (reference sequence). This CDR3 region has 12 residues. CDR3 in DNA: TGCAGTGTCCGGGACAGGGGTTATGGCTACACCTTC. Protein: CSVRDRGYGYTF.

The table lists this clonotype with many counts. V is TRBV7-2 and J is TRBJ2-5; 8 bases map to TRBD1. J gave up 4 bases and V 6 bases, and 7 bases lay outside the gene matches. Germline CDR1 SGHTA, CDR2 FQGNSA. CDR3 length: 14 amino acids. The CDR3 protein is CASREGRGRETQYF. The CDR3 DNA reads TGTGCCAGCAGAGAGGGCAGGGGGCGAGAGACCCAGTACTTC. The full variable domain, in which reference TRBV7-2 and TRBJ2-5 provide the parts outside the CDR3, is GAGVSQSPSNKVTEKGKDVELRCDPISGHTALYWYRQSLGQGLEFLIYFQGNSAPDKSGLPSDRFSAERTGGSVSTLTIQRTQQEDSAVYLCASREGRGRETQYFGPGTRLLVL.

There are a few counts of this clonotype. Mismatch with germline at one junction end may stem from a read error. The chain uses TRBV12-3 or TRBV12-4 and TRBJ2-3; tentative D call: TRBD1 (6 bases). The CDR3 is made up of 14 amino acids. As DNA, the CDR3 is TGTGCAGATAGCCTAGGGACAAGAACAGATGCGCAGTATTTT. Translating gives CADSLGTRTDAQYF.

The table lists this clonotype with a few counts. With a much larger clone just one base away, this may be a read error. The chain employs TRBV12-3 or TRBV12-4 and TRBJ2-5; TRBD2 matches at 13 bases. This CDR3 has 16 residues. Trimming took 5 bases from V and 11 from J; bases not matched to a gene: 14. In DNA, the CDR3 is TGTGCCAGCAGTCCCGGGACTAGCGGGGCCTACAATGAGCAGTACTTC. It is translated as CASSPGTSGAYNEQYF.

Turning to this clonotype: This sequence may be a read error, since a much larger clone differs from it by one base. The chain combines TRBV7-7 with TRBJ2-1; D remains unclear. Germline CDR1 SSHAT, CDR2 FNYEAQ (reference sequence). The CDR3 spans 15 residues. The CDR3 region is CASSSGATLYNEQFF. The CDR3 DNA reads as TGTGCTAGCAGCTCAGGCGCGACCCTATACAATGAGCAGTTCTTC.

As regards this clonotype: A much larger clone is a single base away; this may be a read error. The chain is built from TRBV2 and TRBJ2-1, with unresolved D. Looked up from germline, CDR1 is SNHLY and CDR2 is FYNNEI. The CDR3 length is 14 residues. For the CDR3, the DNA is TGTGCCAGCAAGACGGCGAGCTCCTACAATGAGCAGGTCTTC. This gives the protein CASKTASSYNEQVF.

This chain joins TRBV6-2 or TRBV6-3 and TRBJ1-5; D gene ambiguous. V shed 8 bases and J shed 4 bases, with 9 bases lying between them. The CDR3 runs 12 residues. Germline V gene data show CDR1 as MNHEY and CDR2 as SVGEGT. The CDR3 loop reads CASAWGNQPQHF. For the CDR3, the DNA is TGTGCCAGCGCCTGGGGAAATCAGCCCCAGCATTTT.

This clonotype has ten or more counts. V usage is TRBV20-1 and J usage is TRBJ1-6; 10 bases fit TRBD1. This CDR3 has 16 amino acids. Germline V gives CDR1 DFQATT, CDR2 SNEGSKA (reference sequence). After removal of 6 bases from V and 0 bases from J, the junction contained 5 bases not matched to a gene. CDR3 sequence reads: CSAWTGGNSYNSPLHF. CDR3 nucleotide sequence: TGCAGTGCGTGGACAGGGGGAAACTCCTATAATTCACCCCTCCACTTT.

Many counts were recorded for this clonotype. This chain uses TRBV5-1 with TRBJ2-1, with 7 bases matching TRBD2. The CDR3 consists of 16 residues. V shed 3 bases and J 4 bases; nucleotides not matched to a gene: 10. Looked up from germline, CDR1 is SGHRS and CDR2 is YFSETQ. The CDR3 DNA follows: TGCGCCAGCAGCTCCCGAGACGGGGGGATTTACAATGAGCAGTTCTTC. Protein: CASSSRDGGIYNEQFF.

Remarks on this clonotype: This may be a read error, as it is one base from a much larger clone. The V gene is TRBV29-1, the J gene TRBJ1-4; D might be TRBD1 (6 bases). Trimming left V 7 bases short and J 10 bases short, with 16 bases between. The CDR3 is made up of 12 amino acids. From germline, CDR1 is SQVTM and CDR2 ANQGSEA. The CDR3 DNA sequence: TGCAGCGCCGCACCGGGACAAGGAAAACTGTTTTTT. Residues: CSAAPGQGKLFF.

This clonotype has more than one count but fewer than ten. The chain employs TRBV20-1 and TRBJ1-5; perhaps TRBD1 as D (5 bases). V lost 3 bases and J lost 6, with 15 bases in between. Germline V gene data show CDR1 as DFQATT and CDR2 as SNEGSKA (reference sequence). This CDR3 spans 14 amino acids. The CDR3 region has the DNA TGCAGTGCTAGGAGGACGGGACTCGGTCAGCCCCAGCATTTT. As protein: CSARRTGLGQPQHF.

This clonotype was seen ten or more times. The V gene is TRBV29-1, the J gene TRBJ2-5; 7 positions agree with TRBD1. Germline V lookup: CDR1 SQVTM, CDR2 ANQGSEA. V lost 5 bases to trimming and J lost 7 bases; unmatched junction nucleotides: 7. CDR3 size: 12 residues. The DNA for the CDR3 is TGCAGCGTTAGCACAGGGGTAGCGACCCAGTACTTC. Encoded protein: CSVSTGVATQYF. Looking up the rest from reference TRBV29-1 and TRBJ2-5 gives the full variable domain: SAVISQKPSRDICQRGTSLTIQCQVDSQVTMMFWYRQQPGQSLTLIATANQGSEATYESGFVIDKFPISRPNLTFSTLTVSNMSPEDSSIYLCSVSTGVATQYFGPGTRLLVL.

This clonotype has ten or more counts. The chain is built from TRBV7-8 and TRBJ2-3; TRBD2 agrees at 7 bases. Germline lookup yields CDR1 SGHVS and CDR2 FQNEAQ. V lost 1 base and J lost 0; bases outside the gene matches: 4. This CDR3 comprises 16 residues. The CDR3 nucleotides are TGTGCCAGCAGCTTAGTAAGCGGGATTAGCACAGATACGCAGTATTTT. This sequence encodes CASSLVSGISTDTQYF.

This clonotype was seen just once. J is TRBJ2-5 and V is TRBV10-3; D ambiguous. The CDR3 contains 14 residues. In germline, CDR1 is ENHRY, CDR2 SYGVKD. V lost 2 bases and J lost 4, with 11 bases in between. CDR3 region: CAISEPPVGETQYF. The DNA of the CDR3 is TGTGCCATCAGTGAGCCCCCGGTGGGAGAGACCCAGTACTTC.

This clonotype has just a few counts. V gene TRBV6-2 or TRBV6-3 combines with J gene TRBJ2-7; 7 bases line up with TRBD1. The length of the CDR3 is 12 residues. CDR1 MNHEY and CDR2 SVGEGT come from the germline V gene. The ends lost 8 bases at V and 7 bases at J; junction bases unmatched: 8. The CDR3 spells CASRTGFWEQYF. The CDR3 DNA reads TGTGCCAGCCGGACAGGATTTTGGGAGCAGTACTTC.

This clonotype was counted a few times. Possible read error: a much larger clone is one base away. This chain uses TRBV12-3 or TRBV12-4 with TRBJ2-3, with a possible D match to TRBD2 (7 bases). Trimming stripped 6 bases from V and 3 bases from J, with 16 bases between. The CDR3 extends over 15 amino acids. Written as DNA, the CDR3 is TGTGCCAGCAGCCAAAGGGGGGGGAAAACAGATACGCAGTATTTT. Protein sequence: CASSQRGGKTDTQYF.

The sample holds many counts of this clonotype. The CDR3 loop reads CASSRRRVDAPRDTQYF. The CDR3 nucleotides read TGTGCCAGCAGCCGACGACGGGTTGACGCGCCCAGGGATACGCAGTATTTT. The rearrangement joins TRBV7-2 to TRBJ2-3; no definite D call. The V gene lost 5 bases and the J gene lost 6 bases, with 24 bases spanning the gap. CDR1 and CDR2 from the germline V gene are SGHTA and FQGNSA. The CDR3 spans 17 residues.

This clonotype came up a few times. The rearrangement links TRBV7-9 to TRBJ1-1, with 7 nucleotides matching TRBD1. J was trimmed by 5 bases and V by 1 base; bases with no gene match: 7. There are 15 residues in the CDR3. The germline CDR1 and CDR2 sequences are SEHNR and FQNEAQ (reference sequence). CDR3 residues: CASSLGGTELTEAFF. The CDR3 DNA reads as TGTGCCAGCAGCTTAGGGGGGACAGAGTTGACTGAAGCTTTCTTT.